The 14 T cell receptor beta chains in this list originate from one sample, sequenced in a study of blood T cell repertoires in COVID-19. Assay used: immunoSEQ multiplex PCR; TCRdb lists only in-frame clones, some missing. The data show over 110,000 clones, 81% seen once. The sample consisted of peripheral blood. Receptor source: a human donor in a cohort sampled during active COVID-19.

This chain links TRBV2 with TRBJ1-3, with D tentatively TRBD1 (5 bases). Germline CDR1 is SNHLY and CDR2 is FYNNEI. Trimming cost V 7 bases and J 14 bases, with 21 bases left between them. The CDR3 extends over 13 amino acids. CDR3 DNA sequence: TGTGCCAGCACCCAGGGTCCGTTCCTTGGGTTATATTTT. It specifies CASTQGPFLGLYF.

The CDR3: CASSQGGALHF. As DNA, the CDR3 is TGTGCCAGCAGCCAGGGAGGGGCCCTCCACTTT. This sequence joins TRBV3-1 (or the pseudogene TRBV3-2) and TRBJ1-6; D possibly corresponds to TRBD1 (5 bases). CDR3 length: 11 amino acids. V was trimmed by 3 bases and J by 14 bases, leaving 8 bases between them. Germline lookup yields CDR1 LGHDT and CDR2 YNNKEL (reference sequence).

Regarding this clone: Distinct nucleotide sequences in the sample also encode this CDR3. V gene TRBV9 combines with J gene TRBJ2-3, with a weak D call TRBD2 (6 bases). Trimming removed 0 bases from V and 3 bases from J, with 11 bases in between. CDR3 length: 15 amino acids. Germline CDR1 and CDR2: SGDLS and YYNGEE. The CDR3 here is CASSVGGGGTDTQYF. CDR3 DNA sequence: TGTGCCAGCAGCGTAGGAGGCGGAGGGACAGATACGCAGTATTTT. Together with reference TRBV9 and TRBJ2-3, the CDR3 gives the full variable domain: DSGVTQTPKHLITATGQRVTLRCSPRSGDLSVYWYQQSLDQGLQFLIQYYNGEERAKGNILERFSAQQFPDLHSELNLSSLELGDSALYFCASSVGGGGTDTQYFGPGTRLTVL.

A single count supports this clone. The J gene is TRBJ2-3, the V gene TRBV24-1, with TRBD2 identical over 14 bases. With 3 bases clipped from V and 3 bases from J, the junction kept 10 bases outside the gene matches. The CDR3 extends over 19 amino acids. Germline V CDR1 and CDR2: KGHDR, SFDVKD. The CDR3 protein is CATSDPGLAGGRNTDTQYF. The DNA of the CDR3 is TGTGCCACCAGTGATCCCGGACTAGCGGGAGGTCGGAATACAGATACGCAGTATTTT.

The J gene is TRBJ2-7, the V gene TRBV28; 7 bases match TRBD1. The trim removed 5 bases at V and 2 bases at J, leaving 6 bases unmatched. Per the germline V gene, CDR1 is MDHEN and CDR2 is SYDVKM. CDR3 length equals 14 residues. The CDR3 loop reads CASSRGQPTYEQYF. CDR3 nucleotide sequence: TGTGCCAGCAGTAGGGGACAGCCGACCTACGAGCAGTACTTC.

This clone has a single count. This chain connects TRBV9 to TRBJ2-5; D may be TRBD2 (6 bases). Germline V gene data show CDR1 as SGDLS and CDR2 as YYNGEE. V shed 2 bases and J shed 0 bases, with 17 bases lying between them. CDR3 length: 17 amino acids. CDR3 nucleotide sequence: TGTGCCAGCAGCGTGGGGGGAAGACTAGGGGACCAAGAGACCCAGTACTTC. It yields the protein CASSVGGRLGDQETQYF.

The chain carries TRBV2 and TRBJ2-7; TRBD1 matches at 9 bases. The ends lost 7 bases at V and 12 bases at J; junction bases unmatched: 19. The germline V gene encodes CDR1 SNHLY and CDR2 FYNNEI. The CDR3 consists of 15 residues. DNA of the CDR3: TGTGCCAGCACGGAGGGGGGGACAGGGAGCTATCATACGTACTTC. Translating gives CASTEGGTGSYHTYF.

This clone appeared a few times. The chain uses TRBV5-4 and TRBJ2-2, with 8 positions matching TRBD2. The CDR3 runs 16 residues. Unmatched junction bases numbered 7, after V lost 2 bases and J lost 4 bases. Germline CDR1 and CDR2: SGHNT and YYREEE (reference sequence). CDR3 protein: CASSLHGLAVTGELFF. The CDR3 region has the DNA TGTGCCAGCAGCTTACACGGACTAGCCGTCACCGGGGAGCTGTTTTTT.

This rearrangement joins TRBV11-2 to TRBJ2-3, with 10 bases fitting TRBD2. CDR1 SGHAT and CDR2 FQNNGV come from the germline V gene. V was pared by 4 bases and J by 9 bases, with 13 bases of the junction left unmatched. This CDR3 comprises 16 residues. The CDR3 nucleotides read TGTGCCAGCAGCTCTCCCGGGACTAGCGTGGTATCGACGCAGTATTTT. As protein: CASSSPGTSVVSTQYF.

The V and J genes are TRBV5-1 and TRBJ1-4; 9 nucleotides line up with TRBD1. Per germline, CDR1 SGHRS and CDR2 YFSETQ. There are 16 residues in the CDR3. V lost 4 bases, J lost 4 bases, and 8 bases stayed unmatched. The CDR3 DNA is TGCGCCAGCAGCCTAGACCCGGGACAGGGTAATGAAAAACTGTTTTTT. It specifies CASSLDPGQGNEKLFF.

The chain couples TRBV27 to TRBJ2-2; maybe TRBD2 (6 bases). Germline assignment: CDR1 MNHEY and CDR2 SMNVEV (reference sequence). V was cut by 3 bases and J by 4 bases, with 12 bases left in between. The CDR3 runs 15 residues. In DNA form, the CDR3 reads TGTGCCAGCAGTTTCTCGGGACTTAGCACCGGGGAGCTGTTTTTT. This sequence encodes CASSFSGLSTGELFF.

V gene TRBV13 combines with J gene TRBJ1-1, with a possible D match to TRBD1 (6 bases). V lost 5 bases and J lost 3, with 13 bases in between. The CDR3 length is 14 residues. Germline CDR1 is PRHDT and CDR2 is FYEKMQ (reference sequence). The DNA for the CDR3 is TGTGCCAGCAGCACCAGGGGAGTGGACACTGAAGCTTTCTTT. As protein: CASSTRGVDTEAFF.

The chain carries TRBV29-1 and TRBJ1-1, with 7 bases identical to TRBD1. The CDR3 loop spans 14 amino acids. V shed 6 bases, J shed 3 bases, and the junction held 10 bases outside the gene matches. Germline lookup yields CDR1 SQVTM and CDR2 ANQGSEA. The CDR3: CSVRRGQVDTEAFF. The CDR3 DNA reads TGCAGCGTCCGACGAGGACAGGTGGACACTGAAGCTTTCTTT.

This clone occurred a few times. This chain uses TRBV5-4 with TRBJ2-1; D perhaps matches TRBD2 (5 bases). The germline V and J ends were trimmed by 0 bases and 2 bases, with 15 bases remaining between them. Germline V gene sequence: CDR1 SGHNT, CDR2 YYREEE (reference sequence). CDR3 size: 17 residues. The DNA of the CDR3 is TGTGCCAGCAGCTTGGCGGGGTGGGGATTTACCTACAATGAGCAGTTCTTC. Protein product: CASSLAGWGFTYNEQFF.